One sample yielded the 17 T cell receptor beta chains listed below, sequenced in a study of blood T cell repertoires in COVID-19. The protocol was immunoSEQ multiplex PCR, while the TCRdb copy is restricted to in-frame clones and leaves out a portion. The sample consists of some 180,000 clones, around 76% of them appearing once. The sample consisted of peripheral blood. The receptors were sampled from a woman in her sixties with COVID-19, enrolled during active disease.

In DNA form, the CDR3 reads TGTGCCAGCAGACTAAGTGTTGGGGGCTACACCTTC. It codes for CASRLSVGGYTF. V usage is TRBV5-6 and J usage is TRBJ1-2; unclear D gene. CDR1 SGHDT and CDR2 YYEEEE come from the germline V gene. V dropped 5 bases and J dropped 8 bases, with 13 bases sitting between them. CDR3 size: 12 residues.

V usage is TRBV5-4 and J usage is TRBJ2-5, with 7 bases lining up with TRBD2. The CDR3 totals 15 residues. With 3 bases clipped from V and 5 bases from J, the junction kept 10 bases outside the gene matches. Germline lookup yields CDR1 SGHNT and CDR2 YYREEE (reference sequence). Here the CDR3 reads CASSSSSGTWETQYF. In nucleotides, the CDR3 is TGTGCCAGCAGCTCCTCTAGCGGCACCTGGGAGACCCAGTACTTC.

The V gene is TRBV5-6, the J gene TRBJ1-4, with a possible D match to TRBD1 (5 bases). Germline V gene data show CDR1 as SGHDT and CDR2 as YYEEEE. With 6 bases removed from V and 2 bases from J, the gap between germline ends came to 20 bases. This CDR3 region has 17 residues. In DNA, the CDR3 is TGTGCCAGCACCCCCGGGGGGGGAATCCGCACTAATGAAAAACTGTTTTTT. Its protein product is CASTPGGGIRTNEKLFF.

The gene calls are TRBV28 and TRBJ1-2, with TRBD1 identical over 9 bases. V lost 5 bases, J lost 8 bases, and 9 bases stayed unmatched. Germline V lookup: CDR1 MDHEN, CDR2 SYDVKM. The CDR3 totals 14 residues. CDR3 DNA sequence: TGTGCCAGCAGTCTAATTACAGGGGGCGAAGGCTACACCTTC. Protein product: CASSLITGGEGYTF.

The chain has TRBV29-1 and TRBJ1-2; 12 positions agree with TRBD1. Germline CDR1 SQVTM, CDR2 ANQGSEA. CDR3 length equals 14 residues. V shed 3 bases and J 8 bases; nucleotides not matched to a gene: 7. CDR3 DNA sequence: TGCAGCGTTGACTCCGGGACAGGGGGCTTGGGCTACACCTTC. Translating it yields CSVDSGTGGLGYTF.

CDR3 in amino acids: CASSFDRTYNEQFF. The CDR3 DNA follows: TGTGCCAGCAGTTTTGATCGGACTTACAATGAGCAGTTCTTC. V usage is TRBV28 and J usage is TRBJ2-1, with a weak D call TRBD2 (5 bases). Per germline, CDR1 MDHEN and CDR2 SYDVKM. The CDR3 has 14 residues. Trimming took 3 bases from V and 4 from J, leaving 10 bases between them.

V is TRBV6-2 or TRBV6-3 and J is TRBJ1-5, with TRBD1 matching 9 bases. Germline CDR1 is MNHEY and CDR2 is SVGEGT. The CDR3 covers 14 residues. With 6 bases clipped from V and 5 bases from J, the junction kept 5 bases outside the gene matches. DNA for the CDR3: TGTGCCAGCAGCCACAGGGGGCGCGATCAGCCCCAGCATTTT. This codes for CASSHRGRDQPQHF.

The chain joins TRBV6-5 to TRBJ1-6; tentatively, D is TRBD1 (6 bases). Trimming stripped 7 bases from V and 4 bases from J, with 11 bases between. Germline V gene sequence: CDR1 MNHEY, CDR2 SVGAGI. The CDR3 runs to 14 residues. The chain's CDR3 is CASIPGQYNSPLHF. CDR3 bases: TGTGCCAGCATTCCCGGACAGTATAATTCACCCCTCCACTTT.

This rearrangement joins TRBV5-4 to TRBJ1-2; 9 nucleotides line up with TRBD1. V was clipped by 0 bases and J by 5 bases; unmatched bases: 5. This CDR3 has 15 residues. CDR1 is SGHNT and CDR2 is YYREEE in the germline V gene (reference sequence). CDR3 protein: CASSLAQGAQYGYTF. The DNA of the CDR3 is TGTGCCAGCAGCTTGGCACAGGGGGCGCAGTATGGCTACACCTTC. The variable domain in full, completed from reference TRBV5-4 and TRBJ1-2, reads ETGVTQSPTHLIKTRGQQVTLRCSSQSGHNTVSWYQQALGQGPQFIFQYYREEENGRGNFPPRFSGLQFPNYSSELNVNALELDDSALYLCASSLAQGAQYGYTFGSGTRLTVV.

CDR3 coding DNA: TGTGCCAGCAGTTTCGGGCCCTCGGGAGAGCAGTACTTC. Its translation is CASSFGPSGEQYF. The rearrangement links TRBV6-2 or TRBV6-3 to TRBJ2-7; D perhaps matches TRBD2 (5 bases). The CDR3 runs to 13 residues. Trimming took 4 bases from V and 7 from J, leaving 14 bases between them. Germline V lookup: CDR1 MNHEY, CDR2 SVGEGT.

This chain uses TRBV9 with TRBJ2-3; 9 positions agree with TRBD2. V was clipped by 4 bases and J by 1 base; unmatched bases: 4. CDR3 length equals 15 residues. CDR1 and CDR2 from the germline V gene are SGDLS and YYNGEE. CDR3 loop: CASSFSGSGTDTQYF. CDR3 coding DNA: TGTGCCAGCAGCTTTAGCGGGAGTGGCACAGATACGCAGTATTTT.

This clone showed up just once. The V call is TRBV28, the J call TRBJ2-1; no firm D call. CDR3 length: 16 amino acids. Trimming removed 6 bases at V and 0 bases at J, with 15 bases between. From germline, CDR1 is MDHEN and CDR2 SYDVKM. The CDR3 sequence is CASSTRTWSSYNEQFF. The CDR3 DNA is TGTGCCAGCAGCACCCGTACCTGGAGCTCCTACAATGAGCAGTTCTTC.

This clone occurred a few times. J is TRBJ2-1 and V is TRBV6-2 or TRBV6-3; D remains unclear. The germline V gene has CDR1 MNHEY and CDR2 SVGEGT. There are 15 residues in the CDR3. V was pared by 0 bases and J by 3 bases, with 9 bases between. The CDR3 nucleotides are TGTGCCAGCAGTTACTCAAGACTGGACTACAATGAGCAGTTCTTC. Its protein is CASSYSRLDYNEQFF.

CDR3 region: CASRGTALTTNEKLFF. In nucleotides, the CDR3 is TGTGCCAGCAGAGGGACAGCTTTGACAACTAATGAAAAACTGTTTTTT. This chain connects TRBV27 to TRBJ1-4; 7 nucleotides line up with TRBD1. This CDR3 is 16 amino acids long. The germline V gene has CDR1 MNHEY and CDR2 SMNVEV (reference sequence). The trim removed 6 bases at V and 0 bases at J, leaving 7 bases unmatched.

This clone has only one observation. J is TRBJ1-1 and V is TRBV10-3, with TRBD1 identical over 7 bases. The V and J ends lost 5 bases and 5 bases, in that order; junction bases with no gene match: 8. Germline CDR1 is ENHRY and CDR2 is SYGVKD. CDR3 length: 14 amino acids. Here the CDR3 reads CAISRQGPGTEAFF. The CDR3 DNA sequence: TGTGCCATCAGTAGACAGGGTCCGGGGACTGAAGCTTTCTTT.

The chain couples TRBV7-2 to TRBJ2-3; TRBD2 matches at 12 bases. CDR1 is SGHTA and CDR2 is FQGNSA in the germline V gene. V was pared by 5 bases and J by 2 bases, with 14 bases of the junction left unmatched. The CDR3 loop spans 19 amino acids. CDR3 amino acids: CASSRTGLAGPGYTDTQYF. For the CDR3, the DNA is TGTGCCAGCAGCCGTACGGGACTAGCGGGTCCAGGGTACACAGATACGCAGTATTTT.

The chain has TRBV7-9 and TRBJ1-2; TRBD1 agrees at 9 bases. Germline values: CDR1 SEHNR, CDR2 FQNEAQ (reference sequence). V trimming: 5 bases; J trimming: 8 bases; junction bases outside the gene matches: 18. The CDR3 is made up of 17 amino acids. In nucleotides, the CDR3 is TGTGCCAGCAGCGGCCGGGACAGGGTTAGACCTGGAATCGGCTACACCTTC. Protein sequence: CASSGRDRVRPGIGYTF.